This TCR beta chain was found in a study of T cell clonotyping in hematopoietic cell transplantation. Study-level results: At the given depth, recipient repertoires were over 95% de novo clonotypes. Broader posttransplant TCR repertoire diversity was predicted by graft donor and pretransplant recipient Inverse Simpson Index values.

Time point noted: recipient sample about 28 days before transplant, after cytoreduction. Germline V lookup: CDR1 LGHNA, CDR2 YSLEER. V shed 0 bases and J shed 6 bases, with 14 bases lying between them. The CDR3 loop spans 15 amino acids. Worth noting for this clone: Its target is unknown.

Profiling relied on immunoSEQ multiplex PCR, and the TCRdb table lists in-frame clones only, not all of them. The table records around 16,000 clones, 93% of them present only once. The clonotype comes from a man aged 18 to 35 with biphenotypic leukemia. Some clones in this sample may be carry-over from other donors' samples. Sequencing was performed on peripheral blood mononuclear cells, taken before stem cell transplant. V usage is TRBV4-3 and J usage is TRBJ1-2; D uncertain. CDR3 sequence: CASSQDLWMGNGYTF. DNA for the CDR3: TGCGCCAGCAGCCAAGATCTCTGGATGGGGAATGGCTACACCTTC.